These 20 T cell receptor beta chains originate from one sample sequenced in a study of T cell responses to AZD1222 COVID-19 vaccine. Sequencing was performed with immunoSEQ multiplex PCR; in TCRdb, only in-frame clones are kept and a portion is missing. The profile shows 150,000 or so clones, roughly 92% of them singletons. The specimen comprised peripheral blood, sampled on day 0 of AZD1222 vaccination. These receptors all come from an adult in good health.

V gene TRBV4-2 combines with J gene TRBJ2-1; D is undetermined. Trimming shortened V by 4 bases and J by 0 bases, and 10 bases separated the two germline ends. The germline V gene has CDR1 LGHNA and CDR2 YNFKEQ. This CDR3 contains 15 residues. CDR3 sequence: CASSLSHSSYNEQFF. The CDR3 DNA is TGTGCCAGCAGCCTATCACATAGCTCCTACAATGAGCAGTTCTTC.

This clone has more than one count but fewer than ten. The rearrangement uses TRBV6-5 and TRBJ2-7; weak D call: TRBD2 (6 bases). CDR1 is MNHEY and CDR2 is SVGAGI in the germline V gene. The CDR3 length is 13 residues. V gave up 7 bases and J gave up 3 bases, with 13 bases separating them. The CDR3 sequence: CASKEGPLYEQYF. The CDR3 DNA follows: TGTGCCAGCAAGGAGGGACCCCTCTACGAGCAGTACTTC.

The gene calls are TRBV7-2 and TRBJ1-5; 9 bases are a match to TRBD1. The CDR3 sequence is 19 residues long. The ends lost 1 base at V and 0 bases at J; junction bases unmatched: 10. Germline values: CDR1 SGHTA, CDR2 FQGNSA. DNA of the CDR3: TGTGCCAGCAGCTTAGTTGGTACAGGGGGCACGCTTAGCAATCAGCCCCAGCATTTT. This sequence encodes CASSLVGTGGTLSNQPQHF.

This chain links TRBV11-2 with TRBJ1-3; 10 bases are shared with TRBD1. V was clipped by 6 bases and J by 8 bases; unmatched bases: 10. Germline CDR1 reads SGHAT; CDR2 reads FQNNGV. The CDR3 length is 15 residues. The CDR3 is CASRYYRDRGHTIYF. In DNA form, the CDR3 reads TGTGCCAGCAGGTACTATAGGGACAGGGGACACACCATATATTTT.

The CDR3 sequence: CASSQATGNSPLHF. CDR3 coding DNA: TGTGCCAGCAGCCAAGCTACAGGGAATTCACCCCTCCACTTT. This rearrangement joins TRBV3-1 (or the pseudogene TRBV3-2) to TRBJ1-6; D possibly corresponds to TRBD1 (6 bases). The germline V gene has CDR1 LGHDT and CDR2 YNNKEL (reference sequence). CDR3 length equals 14 residues. V shed 1 base and J shed 7 bases, with 8 bases lying between them.

The CDR3 bases are TGTGCCAGCAGCTTACTAGCGGGAGGTGCCGGGGAGCTGTTTTTT. It specifies CASSLLAGGAGELFF. This chain connects TRBV11-1 to TRBJ2-2; 11 nucleotides agree with TRBD2. The CDR3 loop spans 15 amino acids. The V gene end was trimmed by 2 bases and the J gene end by 6 bases; junction bases not matched to a gene: 2. CDR1 and CDR2 from the germline V gene are SGHAT and FQDESV (reference sequence).

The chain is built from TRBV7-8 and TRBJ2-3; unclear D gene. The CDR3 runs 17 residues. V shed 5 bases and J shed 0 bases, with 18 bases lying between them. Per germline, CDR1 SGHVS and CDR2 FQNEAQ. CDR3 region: CASSPGASGLSTDTQYF. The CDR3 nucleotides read TGTGCCAGCAGCCCGGGCGCCTCGGGCCTAAGCACAGATACGCAGTATTTT.

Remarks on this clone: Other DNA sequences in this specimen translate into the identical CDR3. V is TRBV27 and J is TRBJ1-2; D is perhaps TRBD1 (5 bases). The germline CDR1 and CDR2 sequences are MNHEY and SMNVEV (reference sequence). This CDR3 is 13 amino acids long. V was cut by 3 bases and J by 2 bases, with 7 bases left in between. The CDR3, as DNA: TGTGCCAGCAGTTTTAGGGGAAACTATGGCTACACCTTC. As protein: CASSFRGNYGYTF.

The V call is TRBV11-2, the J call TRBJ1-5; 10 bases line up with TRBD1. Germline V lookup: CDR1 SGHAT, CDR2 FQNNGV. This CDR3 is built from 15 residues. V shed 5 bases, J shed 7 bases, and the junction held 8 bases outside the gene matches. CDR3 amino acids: CASSAGQGQGQPQHF. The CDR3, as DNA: TGTGCCAGCAGCGCGGGACAGGGGCAGGGGCAGCCCCAGCATTTT.

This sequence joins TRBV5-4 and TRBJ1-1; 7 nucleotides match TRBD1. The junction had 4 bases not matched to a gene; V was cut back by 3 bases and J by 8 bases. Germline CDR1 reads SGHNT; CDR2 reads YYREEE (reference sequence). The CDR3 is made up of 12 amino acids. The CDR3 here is CASSSWDSEAFF. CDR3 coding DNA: TGTGCCAGCAGCTCCTGGGACAGCGAAGCTTTCTTT.

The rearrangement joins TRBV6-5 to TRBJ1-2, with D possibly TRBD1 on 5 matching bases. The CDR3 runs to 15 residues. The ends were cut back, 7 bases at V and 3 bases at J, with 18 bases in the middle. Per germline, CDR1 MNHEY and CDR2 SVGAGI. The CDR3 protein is CASTTGGADYYGYTF. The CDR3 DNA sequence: TGTGCCAGCACCACAGGAGGGGCGGACTACTATGGCTACACCTTC.

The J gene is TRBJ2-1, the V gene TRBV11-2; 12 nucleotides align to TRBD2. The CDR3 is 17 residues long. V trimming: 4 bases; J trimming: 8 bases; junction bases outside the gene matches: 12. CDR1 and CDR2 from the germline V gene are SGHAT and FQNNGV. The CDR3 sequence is CASSYTSGGSPLDEQFF. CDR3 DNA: TGTGCCAGCAGCTACACTAGCGGGGGGTCCCCCTTGGATGAGCAGTTCTTC.

This chain's CDR3 is CASSSFDRVSEQYF. CDR3 DNA sequence: TGTGCCAGCAGTTCCTTCGACAGGGTCAGCGAGCAGTACTTC. The V and J genes are TRBV27 and TRBJ2-7; 7 bases are a match to TRBD1. The CDR3 runs to 14 residues. V shed 4 bases, J shed 6 bases, and the junction held 9 bases outside the gene matches. Per the germline V gene, CDR1 is MNHEY and CDR2 is SMNVEV (reference sequence).

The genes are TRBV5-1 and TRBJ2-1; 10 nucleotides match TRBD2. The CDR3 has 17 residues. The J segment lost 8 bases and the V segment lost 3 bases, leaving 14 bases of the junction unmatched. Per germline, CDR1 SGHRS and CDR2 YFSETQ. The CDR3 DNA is TGCGCCAGCAGCTCCGGAGGTCCCGGGACTAGCGTCCATGAGCAGTTCTTC. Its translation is CASSSGGPGTSVHEQFF.

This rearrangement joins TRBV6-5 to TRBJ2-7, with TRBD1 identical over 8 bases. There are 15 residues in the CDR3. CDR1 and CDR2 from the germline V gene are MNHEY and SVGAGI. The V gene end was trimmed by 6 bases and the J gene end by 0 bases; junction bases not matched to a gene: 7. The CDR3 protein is CASRYRGISSYEQYF. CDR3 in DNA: TGTGCCAGCAGATACAGGGGGATCAGCTCCTACGAGCAGTACTTC.

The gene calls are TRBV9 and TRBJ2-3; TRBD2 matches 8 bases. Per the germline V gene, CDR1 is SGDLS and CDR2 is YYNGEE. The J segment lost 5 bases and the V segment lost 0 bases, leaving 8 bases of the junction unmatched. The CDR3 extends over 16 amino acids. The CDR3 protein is CASSVALAGGGDTQYF. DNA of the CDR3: TGTGCCAGCAGCGTAGCGCTGGCGGGAGGTGGAGATACGCAGTATTTT.

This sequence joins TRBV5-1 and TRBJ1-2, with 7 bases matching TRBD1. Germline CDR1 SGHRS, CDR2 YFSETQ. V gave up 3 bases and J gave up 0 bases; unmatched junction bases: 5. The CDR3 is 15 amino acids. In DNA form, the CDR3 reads TGCGCCAGCAGCTCGGGAGGGGGCTCTAACTATGGCTACACCTTC. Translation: CASSSGGGSNYGYTF.

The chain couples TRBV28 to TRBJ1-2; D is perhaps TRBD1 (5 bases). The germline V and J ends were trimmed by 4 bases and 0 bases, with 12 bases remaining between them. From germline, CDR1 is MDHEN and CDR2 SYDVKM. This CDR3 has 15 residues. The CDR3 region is CASSSPGGSNYGYTF. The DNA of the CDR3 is TGTGCCAGCAGTTCCCCGGGGGGATCTAACTATGGCTACACCTTC.

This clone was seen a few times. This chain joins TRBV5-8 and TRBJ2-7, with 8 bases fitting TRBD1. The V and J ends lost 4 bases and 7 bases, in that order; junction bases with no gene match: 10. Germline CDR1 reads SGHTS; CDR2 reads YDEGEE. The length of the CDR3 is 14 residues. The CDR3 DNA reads TGTGCCAGCAGCCGCCCGGACAGGGAGGTGGAGCAGTACTTC. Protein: CASSRPDREVEQYF.

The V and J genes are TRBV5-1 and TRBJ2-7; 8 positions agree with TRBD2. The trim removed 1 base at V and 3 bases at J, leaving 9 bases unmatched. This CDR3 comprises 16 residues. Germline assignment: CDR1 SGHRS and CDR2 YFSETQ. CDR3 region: CASSLQLAEDDYEQYF. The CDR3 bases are TGCGCCAGCAGCTTGCAACTAGCGGAGGATGACTACGAGCAGTACTTC.